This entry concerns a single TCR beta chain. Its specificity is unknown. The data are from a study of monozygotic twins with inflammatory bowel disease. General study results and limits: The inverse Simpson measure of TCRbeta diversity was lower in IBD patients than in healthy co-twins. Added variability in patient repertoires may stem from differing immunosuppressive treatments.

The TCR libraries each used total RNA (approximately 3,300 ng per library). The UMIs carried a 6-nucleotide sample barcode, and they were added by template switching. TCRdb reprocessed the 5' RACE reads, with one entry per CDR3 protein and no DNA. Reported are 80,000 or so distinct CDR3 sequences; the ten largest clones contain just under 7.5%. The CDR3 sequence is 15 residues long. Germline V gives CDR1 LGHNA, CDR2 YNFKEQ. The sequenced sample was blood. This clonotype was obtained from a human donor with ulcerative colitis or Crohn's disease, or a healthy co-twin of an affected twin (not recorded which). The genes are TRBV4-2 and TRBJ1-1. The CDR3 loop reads CASSQESVRGTEAFF.